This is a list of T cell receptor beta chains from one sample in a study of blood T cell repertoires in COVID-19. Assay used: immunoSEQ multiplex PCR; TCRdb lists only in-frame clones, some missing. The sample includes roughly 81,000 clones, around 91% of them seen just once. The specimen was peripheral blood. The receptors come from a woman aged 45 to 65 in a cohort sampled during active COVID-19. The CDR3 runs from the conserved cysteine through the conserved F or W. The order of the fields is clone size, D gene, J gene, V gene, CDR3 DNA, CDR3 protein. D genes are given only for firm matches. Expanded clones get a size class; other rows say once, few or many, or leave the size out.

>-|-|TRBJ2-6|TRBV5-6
TGTGCCAGCAGCTTGACAGGGCGGGGGATCTCTGGGGCCAACGTCCTGACTTTC
CASSLTGRGISGANVLTF
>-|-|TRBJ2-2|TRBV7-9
TGTGCCAGCAGCCTTTACGGGGAGCTGTTTTTT
CASSLYGELFF
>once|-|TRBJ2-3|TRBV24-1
TGTGCCACCAGTGATTTTGTGGGGGGAGATACGCAGTATTTT
CATSDFVGGDTQYF
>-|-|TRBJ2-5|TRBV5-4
TGTGCCAGCAGCTTGTTCCCAGGGTCAGAGACCCAGTACTTC
CASSLFPGSETQYF
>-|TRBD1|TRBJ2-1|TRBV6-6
TGTGCCAGCAGTAACCGGGACAGGGGTTACAATGAGCAGTTCTTC
CASSNRDRGYNEQFF
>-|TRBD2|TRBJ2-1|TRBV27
TGTGCCACAAAGCGGGGTCCCGGTGAGCAGTTCTTC
CATKRGPGEQFF
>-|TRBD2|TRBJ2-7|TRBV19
TGTGCCAGTAGTACCGGGACTAGCGGGAGGGTGGACGAGCAGTACTTC
CASSTGTSGRVDEQYF
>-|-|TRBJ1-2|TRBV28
TGTGCCAGTGGCGCGGGGGGCTCTAACTATGGCTACACCTTC
CASGAGGSNYGYTF
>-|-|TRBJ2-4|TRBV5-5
TGTGCCAGCAGCTTGCAGGGTGACATTCAGTACTTC
CASSLQGDIQYF
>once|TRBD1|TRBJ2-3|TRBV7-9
TGTGCCAGCAGCTTAGGAGCCCGGACAGGGGGCCGTAGCACAGATACGCAGTATTTT
CASSLGARTGGRSTDTQYF
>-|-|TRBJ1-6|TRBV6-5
TGTGCCAGCAGTTACGAAGGCCAGGGGTTTAATTCACCCCTCCACTTT
CASSYEGQGFNSPLHF
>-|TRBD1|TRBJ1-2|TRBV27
TGTGCCAGCAGGACGGGACAGATGATCAATGACTATGGCTACACCTTC
CASRTGQMINDYGYTF
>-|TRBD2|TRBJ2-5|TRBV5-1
TGCGCCAGCAGCTTCCTAGCGGGGGGATTAGAGACCCAGTACTTC
CASSFLAGGLETQYF
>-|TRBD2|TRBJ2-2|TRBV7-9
TGTGCCAGCAGCAAACTAGCGGCAAACACCGGGGAGCTGTTTTTT
CASSKLAANTGELFF
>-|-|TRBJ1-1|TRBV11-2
TGTGCCAGCAGCCTAGCCCGCGGCGGAGCTTTCTTT
CASSLARGGAFF
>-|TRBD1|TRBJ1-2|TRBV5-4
TGTGCCAGCAGCCCTCGTCAGGGGGGCGGCTACACCTTC
CASSPRQGGGYTF
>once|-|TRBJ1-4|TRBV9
TGTGCCAGCAGCGTAGCCTTGTCGGAAAAACTGTTTTTT
CASSVALSEKLFF
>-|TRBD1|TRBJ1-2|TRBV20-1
TGCAGTGCTAGTGCAGGGGGCGCGCTAGGAGGCTACACCTTC
CSASAGGALGGYTF
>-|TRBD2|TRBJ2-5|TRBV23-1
TGCGCCAGCAGCCATGGGGCTGGGACTAGAATACCCGGTAACCAAGAGACCCAGTACTTC
CASSHGAGTRIPGNQETQYF
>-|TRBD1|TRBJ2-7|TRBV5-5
TGTGCCAGCAGCTCACCGACAGGGACCGAGCAGTACTTC
CASSSPTGTEQYF
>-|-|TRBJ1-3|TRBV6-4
TGTGCCAGCAGTGCCACTCACCGTGGTGGAAACACCATATATTTT
CASSATHRGGNTIYF
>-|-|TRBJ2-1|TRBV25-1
TGTGCCAGCTCCGTCGGGGGGCCGGAGCAGTTCTTC
CASSVGGPEQFF
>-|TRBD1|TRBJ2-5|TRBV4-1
TGCGCCAGCACACCGAACTATTGGGGACAGATCCAAGAGACCCAGTACTTC
CASTPNYWGQIQETQYF
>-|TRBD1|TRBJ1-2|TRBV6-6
TGTGCCGCACTGGACAGGCATAATTTCTATGGCTACACCTTC
CAALDRHNFYGYTF
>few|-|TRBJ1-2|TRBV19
TGTGCCAGTAGTATAGGAATTACAGGGAACTATGGCTACACCTTC
CASSIGITGNYGYTF
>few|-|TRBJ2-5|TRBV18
TGTGCCAGCTCATCGGACAGATTGGGGACCCAGTACTTC
CASSSDRLGTQYF
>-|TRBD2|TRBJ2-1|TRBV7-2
TGTGCCAGCAGCTTAGCGGGCGGGAGGGGTTACAATGAGCAGTTCTTC
CASSLAGGRGYNEQFF
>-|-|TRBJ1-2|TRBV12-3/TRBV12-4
TGTGCCAGCAGTTACAGCCACTATGGCTACACCTTC
CASSYSHYGYTF
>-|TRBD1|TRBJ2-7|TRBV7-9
TGTGCCAGCAGCTTGGAGACGACAGGGGGCGGGAACGAGCAGTACTTC
CASSLETTGGGNEQYF
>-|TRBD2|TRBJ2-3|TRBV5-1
TGCGCCAGCAGCTTGGGCGGGGGGCCCACAGATACGCAGTATTTT
CASSLGGGPTDTQYF
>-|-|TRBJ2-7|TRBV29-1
TGCAGCGTTGGTTCAGGGGTCTACGAGCAGTACTTC
CSVGSGVYEQYF
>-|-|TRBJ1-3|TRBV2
TGTGCCAGCAGTGACAGATTGGCTGGAAACACCATATATTTT
CASSDRLAGNTIYF
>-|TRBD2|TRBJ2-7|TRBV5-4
TGTGCCAGCAGCCCGCTCGGGGGGACTAGCGGGGCCTCGAGCTCCTACGAGCAGTACTTC
CASSPLGGTSGASSSYEQYF
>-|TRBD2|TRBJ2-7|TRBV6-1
TGTGCCAGCAGAGTAGCGGGGGGCCCCTACGAGCAGTACTTC
CASRVAGGPYEQYF
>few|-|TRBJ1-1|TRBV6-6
TGTGCCAGCCTAGGGGTCACTGAAGCTTTCTTT
CASLGVTEAFF
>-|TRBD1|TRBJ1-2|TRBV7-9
TGTGCCAGCAGCGAACAGGGGGTTACGGATGGCTACACCTTC
CASSEQGVTDGYTF
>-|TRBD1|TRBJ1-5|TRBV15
TGTGCCACCAGCAGCCCCGGGACAGGGCAGGGCCAGCCCCAGCATTTT
CATSSPGTGQGQPQHF
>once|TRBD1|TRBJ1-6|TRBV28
TGTGCCAGCAGTGTCATGCCAAGGACAGGCCAAAATTCACCCCTCCACTTT
CASSVMPRTGQNSPLHF
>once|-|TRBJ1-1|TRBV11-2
TGTGCCAGCAGCTTAGGTGGGCAGGGCGTTGAAGCTTTCTTT
CASSLGGQGVEAFF
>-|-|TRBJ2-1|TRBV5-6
TGTGCCAGCAGCTTGTTCCCGGGACAAGGGTTCTTC
CASSLFPGQGFF
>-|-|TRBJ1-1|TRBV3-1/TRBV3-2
TGTGCCAGCAGCCAAGCATGGGCTGCAAACACTGAAGCTTTCTTT
CASSQAWAANTEAFF